The present TCR beta chain was sequenced within a study of breast tumors, draining lymph nodes, adjacent tissues. V gave up 3 bases and J gave up 3 bases; unmatched junction bases: 4. The CDR3 covers 15 residues. CDR1 is LGHNA and CDR2 is YSLEER in the germline V gene. TCRdb re-analysed the multiplex PCR reads in MiXCR, keeping a single row per CDR3 protein. The sample has about 170,000 distinct CDR3 sequences, approximately 33% seen once; the top ten hold about 4.1%. Samples came from axillary lymph nodes draining the breast cancer. V and J are TRBV4-3 and TRBJ2-2, with TRBD1 identical over 7 bases. The sequenced material came from axillary lymph node tissue. The source of this sequence is a female donor with breast cancer. Some clones in this sample may be carry-over from other donors' samples. This chain's CDR3 is CASSHTTGYTGELFF. CDR3 nucleotide sequence: TGCGCCAGCAGCCATACGACAGGGTACACCGGGGAGCTGTTTTTT.